The subject of this entry is one T cell receptor beta chain. Its antigen is as yet unknown. The data were taken from a study of cytomegalovirus exposure and HLA in healthy donors. Study-level points and caveats: Cytomegalovirus association was assigned to over 150 TCR beta chains. One cluster of highly shared sequence variants probably arose as a sequencing artifact.

The CDR3 covers 15 residues. CDR1 is KGHSH, CDR2 LQKENI, per germline. With 2 bases clipped from V and 6 bases from J, the junction kept 10 bases outside the gene matches. PCR amplification relied on 60 Vbeta primers (plus 13 Jbeta primers). Repertoires were generated with immunoSEQ multiplex PCR, while TCRdb's copy carries only in-frame clones and drops some. The sample includes approximately 100,000 clones, around two thirds seen only once; the top ten take 2% to 2.5%. The sample comprised PBMCs. The chain joins TRBV18 to TRBJ2-7, with 7 bases fitting TRBD1. This sequence was found in a human donor in good health. Written as DNA, the CDR3 is TGTGCCAGCTCACCAATTGGTGGGACAGTTGGCGAGCAGTACTTC. It yields the protein CASSPIGGTVGEQYF.